The next 13 T cell receptor beta chains were all read from a single sample in a study of shared clonotypes between healthy human individuals. The table came from immunoSEQ multiplex PCR; TCRdb's copy has only in-frame clones and leaves some out. The sample lists about 2 million clones, just under 95% seen once, with about 1.1% in the top ten. Naivety among CD8 cells was defined by CD45RO negativity and positive CCR7 selection, thereby excluding terminally differentiated effector memory CD45RA+ cells. What was sequenced was naive CD8+ T cells sorted from blood. The origin of the receptors is a man between 18 and 29 years old in good health.

The gene calls are TRBV7-6 and TRBJ2-3, with D perhaps TRBD2 (6 bases). V was pared by 5 bases and J by 0 bases, with 12 bases between. The CDR3 runs 15 residues. Germline V gene data show CDR1 as SGHVS and CDR2 as FNYEAQ. The CDR3 bases are TGTGCCAGCAGCGGCGGGACTTCAAGCACAGATACGCAGTATTTT. It specifies CASSGGTSSTDTQYF.

This rearrangement joins TRBV7-9 to TRBJ2-5, with TRBD2 identical over 9 bases. Germline CDR1 reads SEHNR; CDR2 reads FQNEAQ (reference sequence). J was trimmed by 3 bases and V by 5 bases; bases with no gene match: 7. The CDR3 consists of 15 residues. This chain's CDR3 is CASSPQRGVKETQYF. CDR3 sequence (DNA): TGTGCCAGCAGCCCCCAGCGGGGGGTAAAAGAGACCCAGTACTTC.

This chain uses TRBV11-2 with TRBJ2-4; D might be TRBD2 (6 bases). The germline gives CDR1 SGHAT, CDR2 FQNNGV. The CDR3 sequence is 14 residues long. Trimming took off 5 bases at V and 8 bases at J, with 16 bases between the two ends. In nucleotides, the CDR3 is TGTGCCAGCAGCCCCTCCGGGGGTAAGGACATTCAGTACTTC. Translating gives CASSPSGGKDIQYF. Complete variable domain (other parts from reference TRBV11-2 and TRBJ2-4): EAGVAQSPRYKIIEKRQSVAFWCNPISGHATLYWYQQILGQGPKLLIQFQNNGVVDDSQLPKDRFSAERLKGVDSTLKIQPAKLEDSAVYLCASSPSGGKDIQYFGAGTRLSVL.

This clone was seen just once. Distinct nucleotide sequences in the sample also encode this CDR3. The gene calls are TRBV5-6 and TRBJ1-2; D not resolved. Between the trimmed V and J ends, which lost 0 bases and 4 bases, there was a span of 10 bases. Germline lookup yields CDR1 SGHDT and CDR2 YYEEEE. The CDR3 covers 14 residues. CDR3 in amino acids: CASSLGGSPYGYTF. The CDR3 nucleotides are TGTGCCAGCAGCTTGGGCGGCAGTCCCTATGGCTACACCTTC.

This chain joins TRBV9 and TRBJ2-1; 7 nucleotides line up with TRBD2. Germline CDR1 is SGDLS and CDR2 is YYNGEE. This CDR3 is built from 17 residues. With 1 base clipped from V and 8 bases from J, the junction kept 15 bases outside the gene matches. The CDR3 loop is CASSVWEGLSSGDEQFF. The CDR3 coding sequence is TGTGCCAGCAGCGTATGGGAGGGATTAAGTTCCGGGGATGAGCAGTTCTTC.

Only a few counts were recorded for this clone. V is TRBV6-5 and J is TRBJ1-6, with a possible D match to TRBD1 (6 bases). The CDR3 is 14 amino acids. Germline V gives CDR1 MNHEY, CDR2 SVGAGI. V was pared by 6 bases and J by 6 bases, with 12 bases between. The CDR3 is CASRDNRANSPLHF. CDR3 DNA: TGTGCCAGCAGGGATAACAGGGCTAATTCACCCCTCCACTTT.

V is TRBV5-5 and J is TRBJ2-7, with no clear D. Looked up from germline, CDR1 is SGHKS and CDR2 is YYEKEE (reference sequence). Trimming removed 0 bases from V and 3 bases from J, with 10 bases in between. The CDR3 consists of 14 residues. The DNA of the CDR3 is TGTGCCAGCAGCTTGGAGTCGGGCTACTACGAGCAGTACTTC. It specifies CASSLESGYYEQYF.

The chain combines TRBV5-6 with TRBJ1-1; D might be TRBD1 (5 bases). The V and J ends lost 4 bases and 5 bases respectively, with 18 bases between them. Germline CDR1 is SGHDT and CDR2 is YYEEEE. The CDR3 has 15 amino acids. CDR3 in amino acids: CASSPTGGISTEAFF. Written as DNA, the CDR3 is TGTGCCAGCAGCCCAACCGGGGGGATTTCGACTGAAGCTTTCTTT.

V usage is TRBV4-3 and J usage is TRBJ2-1; D might be TRBD1 or TRBD2, each matching 5 bases. CDR3 length equals 16 residues. Germline lookup yields CDR1 LGHNA and CDR2 YSLEER. The germline V and J ends were trimmed by 0 bases and 6 bases, with 15 bases remaining between them. Written as DNA, the CDR3 is TGCGCCAGCAGCCAAGATCATCGGGGCCCGGGCAATGAGCAGTTCTTC. It is translated as CASSQDHRGPGNEQFF.

The gene calls are TRBV6-6 and TRBJ2-3; no definite D call. V lost 7 bases, J lost 1 base, and 9 bases lay in between. This CDR3 is 13 amino acids long. Germline values: CDR1 MNHNY, CDR2 SVGAGI (reference sequence). CDR3 region: CASKEFGTDTQYF. The CDR3 DNA follows: TGTGCCAGCAAGGAGTTCGGCACAGATACGCAGTATTTT.

The gene calls are TRBV12-5 and TRBJ2-5, with TRBD1 identical over 8 bases. CDR3 length: 15 amino acids. Germline CDR1 and CDR2: LGHNT and FRNRAP. The J segment lost 5 bases and the V segment lost 2 bases, leaving 7 bases of the junction unmatched. CDR3 sequence reads: CASGLTSGGVETQYF. CDR3 nucleotides: TGTGCTAGTGGTTTGACCTCAGGGGGCGTGGAGACCCAGTACTTC.

The sample holds one count of this clone. The rearrangement links TRBV7-6 to TRBJ2-3, with 10 bases lining up with TRBD2. V shed 3 bases and J 3 bases; nucleotides not matched to a gene: 6. The CDR3 is 16 residues long. Per germline, CDR1 SGHVS and CDR2 FNYEAQ. Here the CDR3 DNA reads TGTGCCAGCAGCTTGGCCGGGACTAGCGCGACAGATACGCAGTATTTT. Its translation is CASSLAGTSATDTQYF.

The chain carries TRBV28 and TRBJ2-7; D is possibly TRBD1 (5 bases). This CDR3 has 15 residues. Germline loops: CDR1 MDHEN, CDR2 SYDVKM. V lost 4 bases, J lost 2 bases, and 15 bases lay in between. The CDR3 reads CASSSRATRAYEQYF. CDR3 DNA sequence: TGTGCCAGCAGTTCACGGGCCACCAGGGCCTACGAGCAGTACTTC.